A selection of T cell receptor beta chains follows, all from one sample in a study of blood T cell repertoires in COVID-19. Profiled with immunoSEQ multiplex PCR; TCRdb holds only in-frame clones, not every one. Among roughly 250,000 clones listed, 75% to 90% were seen once. Sequencing was done on a sample of PBMCs or T cells enriched from blood (not recorded which). The receptors originated from a woman aged 25-40 years who had recovered from COVID-19. The CDR3 runs from the conserved cysteine through the conserved F or W. A D gene is named only where the DNA matches it firmly. Clone size is not always given. Where it is, it says once, few, many or a class for expanded clones.

V gene	J gene	clone size	D gene	CDR3 DNA	CDR3 protein
TRBV6-4	TRBJ1-4	NA	NA	TGTGCCAGCAGTTCTCAATGGAGAGAAACTAATGAAAAACTGTTTTTT	CASSSQWRETNEKLFF
TRBV28	TRBJ2-3	NA	TRBD2	TGTGCCAGCAGTTCATACTACTCCGGGACTAGCGGGGGTATTCGACATACGCAGTATTTT	CASSSYYSGTSGGIRHTQYF
TRBV27	TRBJ1-2	NA	NA	TGTGCCAGCAGTCCAAATGGTCAGCGTTATGGCTACACCTTC	CASSPNGQRYGYTF
TRBV7-8	TRBJ1-6	few	NA	TGTGCCAGCAGCTTTAACAGTTGGGTAAATTCACCCCTCCACTTT	CASSFNSWVNSPLHF
TRBV11-3	TRBJ2-2	NA	NA	TGTGCCAGCAGCCCAACGAGTACCGGGGAGCTGTTTTTT	CASSPTSTGELFF
TRBV12-3/TRBV12-4	TRBJ1-1	NA	NA	TGTGCCAGCAGCGCTACAGGGTCTGAAGCTTTCTTT	CASSATGSEAFF
TRBV30	TRBJ1-4	NA	NA	TGTGCCTGGAGTGCTACTAATGAAAAACTGTTTTTT	CAWSATNEKLFF
TRBV3-1/TRBV3-2	TRBJ1-4	NA	TRBD1	TGTGCCAGCAGCCCCCAAGGGGGCGGAGGCGAAAAACTGTTTTTT	CASSPQGGGGEKLFF
TRBV15	TRBJ1-6	NA	NA	TGTGCCACCAGCAGAGATGTGGGCGAGGGTTCACCCCTCCACTTT	CATSRDVGEGSPLHF
TRBV27	TRBJ1-1	NA	NA	TGTGCCAGCAGACGGGGGAAGGGGACTGAAGCTTTCTTT	CASRRGKGTEAFF
TRBV11-2	TRBJ2-3	NA	NA	TGTGCCAGCAGCTTATCTCTTTCCACAGATACGCAGTATTTT	CASSLSLSTDTQYF
TRBV28	TRBJ2-7	NA	TRBD2	TGTGCCAGCAGTCTTGATACCGGGGGGGCTGGCTACGAGCAGTACTTC	CASSLDTGGAGYEQYF
TRBV7-2	TRBJ2-7	NA	TRBD2	TGTGCCAGCAGCTTAGGGCGAGGGACTAGCGGGAGGCTGAGCGAGCAGTACTTC	CASSLGRGTSGRLSEQYF
TRBV7-9	TRBJ1-5	once	TRBD1	TGTGCCAGCAGCACTAGCGCGGGACAGGGGTTTGTTCAGCCCCAGCATTTT	CASSTSAGQGFVQPQHF
TRBV30	TRBJ1-5	few	NA	TGTGCCTGGAGCCCAGGGGAGAGAATGAGCAATCAGCCCCAGCATTTT	CAWSPGERMSNQPQHF
TRBV7-9	TRBJ2-7	NA	TRBD2	TGTGCCAGCAGCTTAGTTACTAGCGGACTATCCTACGAGCAGTACTTC	CASSLVTSGLSYEQYF
TRBV5-1	TRBJ2-3	few	TRBD1	TGCGCCAGCAGCTTGGAGTACAGGGGAATCAGACCAACAGATACGCAGTATTTT	CASSLEYRGIRPTDTQYF
TRBV5-1	TRBJ2-7	NA	TRBD2	TGCGCCAGCAGTTGGCGGGAGGGAGGGGAGCAGTACTTC	CASSWREGGEQYF
TRBV6-4	TRBJ1-1	NA	TRBD1	TGTGCCAGCAGAAGGGACAGGATGAACACTGAAGCTTTCTTT	CASRRDRMNTEAFF
TRBV28	TRBJ2-7	NA	NA	TGTGCCAGCACTATTGGGTGGGACGGGAGTGATCCCTACGAGCAGTACTTC	CASTIGWDGSDPYEQYF
TRBV4-1	TRBJ1-2	NA	NA	TGCGCCAGCAGCCAAACCACAGGGACGACAGGTGGCTGGGGGTATGGCTACACCTTC	CASSQTTGTTGGWGYGYTF
TRBV6-6	TRBJ2-1	NA	TRBD1	TGTGCCAGCAGTTACTTACAGGGGGCCGGCTACAATGAGCAGTTCTTC	CASSYLQGAGYNEQFF
TRBV28	TRBJ1-1	NA	TRBD1	TGTGCCAGCAGCCCCACCGGGACAGGAGACAATGAAGCTTTCTTT	CASSPTGTGDNEAFF
TRBV5-5	TRBJ2-2	NA	NA	TGTGCCAGCAGCCCCTGGCAATCCACCGGGGAGCTGTTTTTT	CASSPWQSTGELFF
TRBV6-5	TRBJ1-6	few	NA	TGTGCCAGCAGCCCAATAGGGGGAGATTCACCCCTCCACTTT	CASSPIGGDSPLHF
TRBV6-5	TRBJ1-5	NA	TRBD1	TGTGCCAGCAGTTACTCCCGGACAGGGGATCAGCCCCAGCATTTT	CASSYSRTGDQPQHF
TRBV5-8	TRBJ2-2	few	TRBD1	TGTGCCAGCAGCTTGGGTCTCGGGACAGCAAACGGGGAGCTGTTTTTT	CASSLGLGTANGELFF
TRBV7-9	TRBJ2-1	once	TRBD2	TGTGCCAGCAGCACCCGGACTAGCGGGAGTCATCACAATGAGCAGTTCTTC	CASSTRTSGSHHNEQFF
TRBV28	TRBJ1-5	NA	TRBD1	TGTGCCAGCAGTTCTGGACAGGGGACGGTCGAGCCCCAGCATTTT	CASSSGQGTVEPQHF
TRBV18	TRBJ2-3	NA	NA	TGTGCCAGCTCACCACTGGGGGGGGGCCCAGATACGCAGTATTTT	CASSPLGGGPDTQYF
TRBV11-2	TRBJ2-7	NA	TRBD1	TGTGCCAGCAGCAATCAGGGACAGGGAAATAACGAGCAGTACTTC	CASSNQGQGNNEQYF
TRBV9	TRBJ2-3	NA	TRBD2	TGTGCCAGCAGCGTTGGGGGGGTCACAGATACGCAGTATTTT	CASSVGGVTDTQYF
TRBV19	TRBJ1-2	NA	TRBD1	TGTGCCAGTAGACTGGGACAGGGGAGCTATGGCTACACCTTC	CASRLGQGSYGYTF
TRBV15	TRBJ2-5	NA	TRBD2	TGTGCCACCAGCCCGCAGCGACTAGCAGCCCAAGAGACCCAGTACTTC	CATSPQRLAAQETQYF
TRBV5-1	TRBJ1-4	NA	TRBD1	TGCGCCAGCAGCTTGCGCACAGGGGGAGATGAAAAACTGTTTTTT	CASSLRTGGDEKLFF
TRBV5-1	TRBJ1-1	NA	NA	TGCGCCAGCAGCTCTGAACGGACCGGGGACACTGAAGCTTTCTTT	CASSSERTGDTEAFF
TRBV28	TRBJ2-1	NA	NA	TGTGCCAGCAGCCTGGGTGGGTGGACTCGTCCCTACAATGAGCAGTTCTTC	CASSLGGWTRPYNEQFF
TRBV18	TRBJ1-5	once	TRBD1	TGTGCCAGCTCACCAACCTTTTACAGGGGGCAGCAGCCCCAGCATTTT	CASSPTFYRGQQPQHF
TRBV11-2	TRBJ2-2	NA	NA	TGTGCCAGCAGCTTTCGGGGGAACACCGGGGAGCTGTTTTTT	CASSFRGNTGELFF
TRBV9	TRBJ2-7	NA	TRBD1	TGTGCCAGCAGCGTATTTGATGACAGGGGAGGCGAGCAGTACTTC	CASSVFDDRGGEQYF
TRBV11-2	TRBJ2-7	once	NA	TGTGCCAGCAGCAGGACTTCTGGGTTCCACGAGCAGTACTTC	CASSRTSGFHEQYF
TRBV5-1	TRBJ1-1	NA	NA	TGCGCCAGCAGCTCCGGATGGGCGAACACTGAAGCTTTCTTT	CASSSGWANTEAFF
TRBV5-1	TRBJ1-2	NA	TRBD1	TGCGCCAGCAGCTTAGCTGACAGGGGGCTTGGCTACACCTTC	CASSLADRGLGYTF
TRBV27	TRBJ2-1	NA	TRBD1	TGTGCCAGCAGTTTCTCGACAGGGTATGGAAGCCATGAGCAGTTCTTC	CASSFSTGYGSHEQFF
TRBV12-3/TRBV12-4	TRBJ1-1	NA	NA	TGTGCCAGCAGCGATAAGGGGGACGCTTTCTTT	CASSDKGDAFF
TRBV7-9	TRBJ1-2	NA	NA	TGTGCCAGCAGCTTAGGGGAGAATAAGGGAGGAGGCTACACCTTC	CASSLGENKGGGYTF
TRBV7-8	TRBJ1-1	NA	TRBD1	TGTGCCAGCAGCTTAGGATGGCGGGGAACAGGGGGAGGGGGTGAAGCTTTCTTT	CASSLGWRGTGGGGEAFF
TRBV30	TRBJ1-2	NA	TRBD1	TGTGCCTGGAGTGTATGGGGACAGAGGAAGTATGGCTACACCTTC	CAWSVWGQRKYGYTF
TRBV5-1	TRBJ2-5	NA	TRBD1	TGCGCCAGCAGCTTGGGCGACAGGGTGGGGCAAGAGACCCAGTACTTC	CASSLGDRVGQETQYF
TRBV30	TRBJ1-2	NA	NA	TGTGCCTGGAGTGTACAGGACGGCTATGGCTACACCTTC	CAWSVQDGYGYTF
TRBV3-1/TRBV3-2	TRBJ2-1	NA	TRBD2	TGTGCCAGCAGCCTTGGGACTAGCGGGAGGGAGCAGTTCTTC	CASSLGTSGREQFF
TRBV5-4	TRBJ1-6	NA	TRBD1	TGTGCCAGCAGGGCTAGGACAGGGGAAAGCAATTCACCCCTCCACTTT	CASRARTGESNSPLHF
TRBV10-2	TRBJ1-1	NA	NA	TGCGCCAGCAGTGAGTCGCGGCAGAACACTGAAGCTTTCTTT	CASSESRQNTEAFF
TRBV7-3	TRBJ2-6	NA	TRBD1	TGTGCCAGCAGCCCACATCCGGGACAGGGGGCGCCTGGGGCCAACGTCCTGACTTTC	CASSPHPGQGAPGANVLTF
TRBV5-1	TRBJ2-3	NA	TRBD2	TGCGCCAGCAGGAGAAGACAAGAGCGGGGGCCCACGGATACGCAGTATTTT	CASRRRQERGPTDTQYF
TRBV7-9	TRBJ2-5	NA	NA	TGTGCCAGCAGCCGACTTTTGAAGGAGACCCAGTACTTC	CASSRLLKETQYF
TRBV18	TRBJ2-1	NA	NA	TGTGCCAGCTCACCACTGGGCAGGGGTTCCTACAATGAGCAGTTCTTC	CASSPLGRGSYNEQFF
TRBV7-9	TRBJ1-2	NA	NA	TGTGCCAGCACCGGAGCCGGGATCAACTATGGCTACACCTTC	CASTGAGINYGYTF
TRBV15	TRBJ1-1	NA	NA	TGTGCCACCAGCAGGGGCGGGGTTTCTGAAGCTTTCTTT	CATSRGGVSEAFF
TRBV15	TRBJ2-7	few	NA	TGTGCCACCAGCAACAGGGTGAGCTACGAGCAGTACTTC	CATSNRVSYEQYF